These 23 T cell receptor beta chains originate from one sample sequenced in a study of radiation and T cells in renal cell carcinoma. Data came from immunoSEQ multiplex PCR; TCRdb stores just in-frame clones and leaves some out. In the table there are over 85,000 clones, 82% of which are singletons. Noted time point: baseline pretreatment blood. Treatment of the sample: 15 Gy SBRT to primary tumor, nephrectomy 4 weeks later. The sample consisted of blood, taken from a patient whose treatment included radiotherapy and nephrectomy. The receptors originated from a man between 60 and 70 years old with renal cell carcinoma.

The chain has TRBV7-7 and TRBJ2-5, with 8 bases aligning to TRBD2. Unmatched junction bases numbered 8, after V lost 0 bases and J lost 5 bases. This CDR3 is built from 16 residues. Germline V CDR1 and CDR2: SSHAT, FNYEAQ (reference sequence). The CDR3: CASSLAGSGLAETQYF. The DNA for the CDR3 is TGTGCCAGCAGCTTAGCTGGAAGTGGACTAGCCGAGACCCAGTACTTC.

This clone was seen only a few times. The chain links TRBV7-6 to TRBJ2-2; TRBD1 matches 12 bases. The germline CDR1 and CDR2 sequences are SGHVS and FNYEAQ. The V and J ends lost 2 bases and 3 bases, in that order; junction bases with no gene match: 7. The CDR3 runs to 18 residues. The CDR3 region is CASSLPRGTGGYTGELFF. The CDR3 DNA reads TGTGCCAGCAGCTTACCCCGGGGGACAGGGGGCTACACCGGGGAGCTGTTTTTT.

The chain is built from TRBV10-3 and TRBJ1-5; D is unresolved. The CDR3 loop spans 15 amino acids. Trimming pared 0 bases from V and 9 bases from J, leaving 15 bases between. Germline CDR1 and CDR2: ENHRY and SYGVKD. The CDR3 nucleotides read TGTGCCATCAGTGAGTCGCCCGCCGTCGAAGGGCCCCAGCATTTT. The encoded protein is CAISESPAVEGPQHF.

In its sample, this clone is medium-sized. This CDR3 is also generated by other DNA sequences in the sample. This chain joins TRBV27 and TRBJ2-7; D might be TRBD2 (5 bases). V lost 2 bases, J lost 1 base, and 9 bases lay in between. CDR3 size: 14 residues. From germline, CDR1 is MNHEY and CDR2 SMNVEV (reference sequence). CDR3 residues: CASSLAGRSYEQYF. The CDR3 coding sequence is TGTGCCAGCAGTTTAGCGGGTCGTTCCTACGAGCAGTACTTC.

This clone is a singleton in its sample. V gene TRBV4-2 combines with J gene TRBJ1-2; D is unclear. The V and J ends lost 2 bases and 1 base respectively, with 8 bases between them. The CDR3 is 14 residues long. Germline V gene data show CDR1 as LGHNA and CDR2 as YNFKEQ. This CDR3 reads CASSQMGGNYGYTF. CDR3 nucleotides: TGTGCCAGCAGCCAAATGGGTGGTAACTATGGCTACACCTTC.

This sequence joins TRBV19 and TRBJ1-1; weak D call: TRBD1 (5 bases). The V gene lost 5 bases and the J gene lost 8 bases, with 12 bases spanning the gap. The CDR3 has 12 residues. CDR1 is LNHDA, CDR2 SQIVND, per germline (reference sequence). CDR3 in amino acids: CASSPTWGEAFF. The CDR3 DNA reads TGTGCCAGTAGTCCAACGTGGGGCGAAGCTTTCTTT.

The chain recombines TRBV4-1 with TRBJ1-5; TRBD1 matches at 7 bases. Germline CDR1 is MGHRA and CDR2 is YSYEKL. CDR3 length equals 15 residues. Germline trimming cut 6 bases from V and 0 bases from J; bases unmatched to any gene: 5. The DNA for the CDR3 is TGCGCCAGCAGACCCGACAGGGTTAGCAATCAGCCCCAGCATTTT. Its protein product is CASRPDRVSNQPQHF.

The V call is TRBV10-1, the J call TRBJ2-2; TRBD1 aligns across 9 bases. The germline V gene encodes CDR1 WNHNN and CDR2 SYGVQD (reference sequence). The CDR3 has 16 amino acids. V shed 6 bases and J 6 bases; nucleotides not matched to a gene: 11. The CDR3 region has the DNA TGCGCCAGCAGCTCCACAGGGGGCGCTTCGGCCGGGGAGCTGTTTTTT. This sequence encodes CASSSTGGASAGELFF.

CDR3 sequence: CAIKLAGQETQYF. CDR3 sequence (DNA): TGTGCCATCAAGCTAGCGGGGCAAGAGACCCAGTACTTC. The rearrangement joins TRBV10-3 to TRBJ2-5, with TRBD2 matching over 9 bases. The CDR3 is 13 residues long. The J segment lost 2 bases and the V segment lost 7 bases, leaving 2 bases of the junction unmatched. The germline V gene encodes CDR1 ENHRY and CDR2 SYGVKD.

This clone has just one count. The rearrangement joins TRBV30 to TRBJ2-5, with TRBD1 identical over 10 bases. CDR1 is GTSNPN, CDR2 SVGIG, per germline (reference sequence). The CDR3 contains 16 residues. Trimming removed 0 bases from V and 8 bases from J; junction bases left unmatched: 12. The CDR3: CAWSVQGGRQGATQYF. Here the CDR3 DNA reads TGTGCCTGGAGTGTACAAGGGGGTAGACAGGGGGCCACCCAGTACTTC.

The chain links TRBV4-1 to TRBJ1-2, with D hard to call. CDR3 size: 13 residues. Trimming left V 4 bases short and J 4 bases short, with 10 bases between. Germline V gene lookup returns CDR1 MGHRA and CDR2 YSYEKL. CDR3 nucleotide sequence: TGCGCCAGCAGCCCCCTTTTGTCCTATGGCTACACCTTC. Residues: CASSPLLSYGYTF.

This clone was picked up a small number of times. The chain's CDR3 is CASSQDAPGSGSFMFF. CDR3 in DNA: TGCGCCAGCAGCCAAGATGCACCAGGGTCGGGATCCTTTATGTTTTTT. The chain links TRBV4-1 to TRBJ1-4, with D perhaps matching TRBD1 (5 bases). This CDR3 contains 16 residues. V was cut by 0 bases and J by 15 bases, with 23 bases left in between. Germline assignment: CDR1 MGHRA and CDR2 YSYEKL.

This sequence joins TRBV10-3 and TRBJ1-1, with 8 bases aligning to TRBD1. With V trimmed by 7 bases and J by 2 bases, 6 bases remained unmatched. The CDR3 extends over 14 amino acids. The germline CDR1 and CDR2 sequences are ENHRY and SYGVKD. In nucleotides, the CDR3 is TGTGCCATCACTACGACAGGGGCTAACACTGAAGCTTTCTTT. Its protein product is CAITTTGANTEAFF.

This chain joins TRBV18 and TRBJ2-1, with TRBD1 identical over 7 bases. Germline V gene sequence: CDR1 KGHSH, CDR2 LQKENI. V gave up 1 base and J gave up 7 bases; unmatched junction bases: 1. The CDR3 extends over 13 amino acids. The CDR3, as DNA: TGTGCCAGCTCACCACTGGGACAGAATGAGCAGTTCTTC. Translating it yields CASSPLGQNEQFF.

The chain recombines TRBV5-4 with TRBJ2-3, with D possibly being TRBD2 (5 bases). Trimming stripped 0 bases from V and 0 bases from J, with 11 bases between. CDR3 length: 16 amino acids. Per the germline V gene, CDR1 is SGHNT and CDR2 is YYREEE (reference sequence). CDR3 sequence: CASSLESGYSTDTQYF. The DNA of the CDR3 is TGTGCCAGCAGCTTGGAGAGCGGATATAGCACAGATACGCAGTATTTT.

This clone was recorded once. J is TRBJ2-7 and V is TRBV5-4; possible D gene TRBD2, 5 bases. This CDR3 has 15 amino acids. With 0 bases removed from V and 1 base from J, the gap between germline ends came to 11 bases. Germline-derived CDR1 and CDR2 are SGHNT and YYREEE (reference sequence). This chain's CDR3 is CASSLGVRASYEQYF. The CDR3 nucleotides read TGTGCCAGCAGCTTGGGGGTGCGGGCGTCCTACGAGCAGTACTTC.

The rearrangement joins TRBV7-2 to TRBJ2-5; tentative D call: TRBD2 (5 bases). CDR1 and CDR2 (germline): SGHTA, FQGNSA. The CDR3 spans 15 residues. The V end was cut by 0 bases, the J end by 5 bases, with 13 bases between. The CDR3, as DNA: TGTGCCAGCAGCTTAGCGGGAGCGTGGGGTGAGACCCAGTACTTC. Its protein is CASSLAGAWGETQYF.

The rearrangement links TRBV28 to TRBJ1-4; D perhaps matches TRBD1 (6 bases). The CDR3 covers 14 residues. Trimming removed 7 bases at V and 3 bases at J, with 12 bases between. CDR1 is MDHEN, CDR2 SYDVKM, per germline. CDR3 DNA sequence: TGTGCCAGCACCAAAGGGGGGCCTAATGAAAAACTGTTTTTT. Encoded protein: CASTKGGPNEKLFF.

The chain links TRBV7-6 to TRBJ2-7; D is unclear. The CDR3 sequence is 13 residues long. The V gene lost 6 bases and the J gene lost 2 bases, with 11 bases spanning the gap. CDR1 and CDR2 (germline): SGHVS, FNYEAQ. In DNA, the CDR3 is TGTGCCAGCAGTATGGGTAGCACCTACGAGCAGTACTTC. Its protein is CASSMGSTYEQYF.

This clone has a handful of counts. The chain carries TRBV14 and TRBJ1-1, with TRBD1 matching over 8 bases. The germline V gene encodes CDR1 SGHDN and CDR2 FVKESK. The CDR3 runs 15 residues. The V gene end was trimmed by 3 bases and the J gene end by 1 base; junction bases not matched to a gene: 4. The CDR3 nucleotides read TGTGCCAGCAGCCAGACAGGGGTCGGGAACACTGAAGCTTTCTTT. Amino acids: CASSQTGVGNTEAFF.

The gene calls are TRBV29-1 and TRBJ2-7; D is ambiguous. CDR1 and CDR2 (germline): SQVTM, ANQGSEA. The CDR3 contains 12 residues. The germline V and J ends were trimmed by 6 bases and 5 bases, with 14 bases remaining between them. As DNA, the CDR3 is TGCAGCGTCCCTCCGGGCCTCCACGAGCAGTACTTC. Translated, it gives CSVPPGLHEQYF.

The chain combines TRBV6-1 with TRBJ2-5; TRBD2 might be the D (6 bases). Germline V gene lookup returns CDR1 MNHNS and CDR2 SASEGT. Deletions cut 0 bases from V and 4 bases from J, with 21 bases between. This CDR3 is 18 amino acids long. CDR3 protein: CASSEALYGGSRPETQYF. The DNA for the CDR3 is TGTGCCAGCAGTGAAGCCCTTTATGGGGGGAGCCGTCCAGAGACCCAGTACTTC.

This clone was observed a single time. The V and J genes are TRBV7-9 and TRBJ2-6; possibly TRBD1 for D (9 bases). Trimming stripped 11 bases from V and 0 bases from J, with 20 bases between. Per germline, CDR1 SEHNR and CDR2 FQNEAQ (reference sequence). The CDR3 has 17 residues. The chain's CDR3 is CAPGGDRVLSGANVLTF. CDR3 coding DNA: TGTGCCCCCGGGGGGGACAGGGTCCTCTCTGGGGCCAACGTCCTGACTTTC.